These 17 T cell receptor beta chains share one sample of origin, sequenced in a study of neurological immune-mediated disorders. One entry per CDR3 protein, called by TCRdb with MiXCR from the 5' RACE reads. The table shows roughly 80,000 distinct CDR3 sequences, with more than 15% occurring only once. The material sequenced was PBMCs. Receptors originate from a woman in her 40s in good health.

Ten or more counts support this clonotype. This rearrangement joins TRBV5-1 to TRBJ2-1; D not certain. The CDR3 is 14 amino acids. The V and J ends lost 0 bases and 1 base respectively, with 5 bases between them. Germline CDR1 reads SGHRS; CDR2 reads YFSETQ. The CDR3 DNA reads as TGCGCCAGCAGCTTGGGTCAGTCCTACAATGAGCAGTTCTTC. The encoded protein is CASSLGQSYNEQFF.

In this sample, this clonotype turned up many times. This rearrangement joins TRBV28 to TRBJ1-3; weak D call: TRBD1 (6 bases). The CDR3 loop spans 16 amino acids. V was pared by 4 bases and J by 3 bases, with 16 bases between. From germline, CDR1 is MDHEN and CDR2 SYDVKM. The CDR3 spells CASSSPRGGRGNTIYF. CDR3 sequence (DNA): TGTGCCAGCAGTTCACCCCGGGGGGGGCGTGGAAACACCATATATTTT.

This clonotype has at least ten counts. This chain connects TRBV4-3 to TRBJ2-1; the match to TRBD2 covers 7 bases. The V segment lost 0 bases and the J segment 3 bases; nucleotides outside the gene matches: 5. The germline V gene has CDR1 LGHNA and CDR2 YSLEER. CDR3 length: 16 amino acids. The CDR3 loop is CASSQDFPSGYNEQFF. CDR3 bases: TGCGCCAGCAGCCAAGACTTCCCTAGCGGCTACAATGAGCAGTTCTTC.

This clonotype was observed at least ten times. This chain joins TRBV29-1 and TRBJ2-1; D gene uncertain. Germline CDR1 is SQVTM and CDR2 is ANQGSEA. V lost 7 bases, J lost 0 bases, and 13 bases lay in between. The CDR3 covers 14 residues. CDR3 DNA: TGCAGCGCCCTGGAAGAGCGCTCCTACAATGAGCAGTTCTTC. Translating gives CSALEERSYNEQFF.

This clonotype was counted ten times or more. The V and J genes are TRBV9 and TRBJ2-6; 7 positions agree with TRBD1. Per germline, CDR1 SGDLS and CDR2 YYNGEE. With V trimmed by 3 bases and J by 2 bases, 11 bases remained unmatched. The CDR3 totals 18 residues. For the CDR3, the DNA is TGTGCCAGCAGCGGTCTGAGGGGGCTCGAAACTGGGGCCAACGTCCTGACTTTC. Translated: CASSGLRGLETGANVLTF.

The table lists this clonotype with many counts. This chain joins TRBV7-6 and TRBJ1-3; weak D call: TRBD1 (5 bases). The CDR3 is 17 amino acids. V lost 4 bases and J lost 0, with 16 bases in between. Germline CDR1 reads SGHVS; CDR2 reads FNYEAQ. Here the CDR3 DNA reads TGTGCCAGCAGCTCCTCGTCGGACACATACTCTGGAAACACCATATATTTT. Amino acids: CASSSSSDTYSGNTIYF.

This clonotype has ten or more counts. V and J are TRBV28 and TRBJ2-5; 8 nucleotides align to TRBD2. CDR3 length equals 17 residues. Germline V lookup: CDR1 MDHEN, CDR2 SYDVKM. V shed 4 bases, J shed 5 bases, and the junction held 15 bases outside the gene matches. The CDR3 sequence is CASSSTAPTGGGETQYF. Here the CDR3 DNA reads TGTGCCAGCAGTTCCACCGCACCGACAGGCGGGGGGGAGACCCAGTACTTC.

This clonotype appeared a few times. The rearrangement links TRBV5-1 to TRBJ1-6; D might be TRBD1 (5 bases). Germline V CDR1 and CDR2: SGHRS, YFSETQ. Between the trimmed V and J ends, which lost 2 bases and 8 bases, there was a span of 14 bases. The CDR3 sequence is 15 residues long. The chain's CDR3 is CASSFGPGTDSPLHF. The CDR3 DNA follows: TGCGCCAGCAGCTTCGGTCCGGGGACGGATTCACCCCTCCACTTT.

This clonotype was counted at least ten times. The gene calls are TRBV6-2 or TRBV6-3 and TRBJ1-1, with D tentatively TRBD1 (6 bases). Per the germline V gene, CDR1 is MNHEY and CDR2 is SVGEGT. This CDR3 is 13 amino acids long. Trimming left V 2 bases short and J 7 bases short, with 11 bases between. The CDR3: CASSYAWTVEAFF. As DNA, the CDR3 is TGTGCCAGCAGTTACGCCTGGACAGTTGAAGCTTTCTTT.

The genes are TRBV7-9 and TRBJ2-3; 7 bases are shared with TRBD1. Per the germline V gene, CDR1 is SEHNR and CDR2 is FQNEAQ (reference sequence). The CDR3 contains 15 residues. The ends lost 5 bases at V and 2 bases at J; junction bases unmatched: 7. The CDR3 spells CASSPTGQDTDTQYF. DNA of the CDR3: TGTGCCAGCAGCCCGACCGGACAGGACACAGATACGCAGTATTTT.

This clonotype was counted ten times or more. This chain links TRBV7-2 with TRBJ1-1; no clear D gene. Germline V gives CDR1 SGHTA, CDR2 FQGNSA. V was pared by 5 bases and J by 1 base, with 14 bases between. This CDR3 spans 15 amino acids. CDR3 loop: CASSPSIRENTEAFF. The CDR3 DNA reads TGTGCCAGCAGCCCCTCGATCCGGGAGAACACTGAAGCTTTCTTT.

This clonotype was counted at least ten times. The chain joins TRBV20-1 to TRBJ1-1; D not resolved. Trimming took 0 bases from V and 0 from J, leaving 8 bases between them. Germline CDR1 DFQATT, CDR2 SNEGSKA (reference sequence). The CDR3 totals 14 residues. CDR3 DNA: TGCAGTGCTAGAGATACAGCTATGAACACTGAAGCTTTCTTT. Its protein is CSARDTAMNTEAFF.

This clonotype came up many times. The J gene is TRBJ1-1, the V gene TRBV20-1, with 7 bases matching TRBD1. Germline loops: CDR1 DFQATT, CDR2 SNEGSKA (reference sequence). The CDR3 length is 14 residues. The J segment lost 7 bases and the V segment lost 7 bases, leaving 15 bases of the junction unmatched. CDR3 DNA: TGCAGTGGCCAGACGCAGGGGGGGAGTGGTGAAGCTTTCTTT. This gives the protein CSGQTQGGSGEAFF.

This clonotype showed up many times. The rearrangement joins TRBV29-1 to TRBJ1-5; no firm D call. The V end was cut by 6 bases, the J end by 4 bases, with 13 bases between. This CDR3 spans 13 amino acids. Germline CDR1 reads SQVTM; CDR2 reads ANQGSEA. Here the CDR3 DNA reads TGCAGCGTCCAGTGGCGGGTAAATCAGCCCCAGCATTTT. It translates to CSVQWRVNQPQHF.

V usage is TRBV28 and J usage is TRBJ1-2; D gene unclear. The ends were cut back, 7 bases at V and 2 bases at J, with 8 bases in the middle. CDR1 is MDHEN and CDR2 is SYDVKM in the germline V gene. The CDR3 covers 12 residues. The CDR3 reads CASKGENYGYTF. The DNA for the CDR3 is TGTGCCAGCAAGGGCGAAAACTATGGCTACACCTTC.

At least ten counts were recorded for this clonotype. This chain links TRBV6-5 with TRBJ1-1, with TRBD1 matching over 7 bases. The CDR3 runs 11 residues. Germline CDR1 and CDR2: MNHEY and SVGAGI. V lost 6 bases, J lost 7 bases, and 2 bases stayed unmatched. The CDR3 loop reads CASSRQGEAFF. CDR3 coding DNA: TGTGCCAGCAGCCGACAGGGTGAAGCTTTCTTT.

In this sample, this clonotype turned up many times. The gene calls are TRBV24-1 and TRBJ2-7, with D perhaps assigned TRBD1 or TRBD2 (5 bases each). Germline V lookup: CDR1 KGHDR, CDR2 SFDVKD. This CDR3 spans 13 amino acids. The V end was cut by 9 bases, the J end by 0 bases, with 11 bases between. CDR3 sequence reads: CATGGAGSYEQYF. Here the CDR3 DNA reads TGTGCCACCGGGGGAGCAGGCTCCTACGAGCAGTACTTC.